This T cell receptor (beta chain) was profiled in a study of cytomegalovirus exposure and HLA in healthy donors. PCR used 60 Vbeta primers and 13 Jbeta primers. Authors' data handling: An analysis performed later counted roughly 79 million unique TCR beta chains (approximately 12 million of them shared). Data came from immunoSEQ multiplex PCR; TCRdb stores just in-frame clones and leaves some out. V, J and clone size derive from that table, while D and trimming were established from the DNA sequence. The sample totals 77,000 or so clones. V lost 2 bases, J lost 1 base, and 14 bases lay in between. This CDR3 comprises 16 residues. CDR1 is MNHNY, CDR2 SVGAGI, per germline (reference sequence). General observations from the study: Accurate prediction of most subjects' HLA-A and HLA-B alleles from TCR beta sequences was reported. The study recorded over 150 TCR beta chains that were cytomegalovirus-associated. Prior analysis indicated that the majority of TCR beta V segments exhibited productivity approximately 87% or approximately 30% of the time.

Points on this clone: The antigen remains unidentified.

The sequencing input was PBMCs. The V and J genes are TRBV6-6 and TRBJ1-1; possibly TRBD1 for D (6 bases). The receptor's source is a man aged 25 to 40 in good health and CMV-seronegative. The CDR3 nucleotides are TGTGCCAGCAGTTACCCGCCCGGGACACGGAACACTGAAGCTTTCTTT. Protein sequence: CASSYPPGTRNTEAFF.